These 21 T cell receptor beta chains came from one sample sequenced in a study of CD8+CD57+ T cells in acquired aplastic anemia (dated by TCRdb to about 2018). Sequenced using an Illumina HiSeq 2000. Genomic DNA was used as template for profiling of TCR beta VDJ combinations and CDR3 sequences. Clones were called with MiXCR by TCRdb after fastp trimmed the public reads at Q25, and only in-frame beta chains were retained. Here each entry gathers all rows of one CDR3 protein and keeps the most common genes and DNA. This sample is represented by roughly 51,000 distinct CDR3 sequences; around 70% of them were singletons. The ten biggest clones cover approximately 31% of the sample. Material: sorted CD4+, CD8+, or CD8+CD57+ T cells (not recorded which) from PBMCs. The receptors were sampled from a human donor in good health, serving as a control.

The chain combines TRBV11-2 with TRBJ2-7; 8 bases agree with TRBD1. The CDR3 spans 14 residues. CDR1 and CDR2 from the germline V gene are SGHAT and FQNNGV. The junction had 4 bases not matched to a gene; V was cut back by 1 base and J by 5 bases. The CDR3 spells CASSLGQGADEQYF. In nucleotides, the CDR3 is TGTGCCAGCAGCTTAGGTCAGGGGGCGGACGAGCAGTACTTC.

This clonotype was observed a handful of times. The chain is built from TRBV20-1 and TRBJ2-5; possible D gene TRBD1, 6 bases. Germline V CDR1 and CDR2: DFQATT, SNEGSKA (reference sequence). The CDR3 has 12 amino acids. The V gene lost 6 bases and the J gene lost 0 bases, with 8 bases spanning the gap. The CDR3 loop reads CSAWTDQETQYF. The CDR3 DNA reads as TGCAGTGCCTGGACAGACCAAGAGACCCAGTACTTC.

About this clonotype itself: Germline and junction disagree at one end, which may indicate a read error. The J gene is TRBJ1-2, the V gene TRBV7-3; D uncertain. From germline, CDR1 is SGHTA and CDR2 FQGTGA. This CDR3 contains 14 residues. CDR3 loop: CASSPSSGNYGYTF. The CDR3 region has the DNA TGCGCCAGCAGCCCTTCAAGTGGGAACTATGGCTACACCTTC.

The V gene is TRBV10-2, the J gene TRBJ2-7; tentatively, D is TRBD1 (5 bases). Germline CDR1 and CDR2: WSHSY and SAAADI. The CDR3 is 12 amino acids. V was pared by 6 bases and J by 5 bases, with 11 bases between. The CDR3 DNA reads as TGCGCCAGCAGGCGTCCAGGGAACGAGCAGTACTTC. Translating it yields CASRRPGNEQYF.

The rearrangement joins TRBV10-3 to TRBJ1-2; D gene uncertain. The CDR3 is 13 amino acids. Germline values: CDR1 ENHRY, CDR2 SYGVKD. With 3 bases removed from V and 6 bases from J, the gap between germline ends came to 11 bases. DNA for the CDR3: TGTGCCATCAGTGAACGAGGAGAGGATGGCTACACCTTC. Residues: CAISERGEDGYTF.

The CDR3 coding sequence is TGCAGTGCTAGAGGCCAGTGGGAAGCTTTCTTT. Its translation: CSARGQWEAFF. The chain recombines TRBV20-1 with TRBJ1-1, with D uncertain. The CDR3 has 11 amino acids. Trimming stripped 1 base from V and 8 bases from J, with 8 bases between. Germline CDR1 reads DFQATT; CDR2 reads SNEGSKA (reference sequence).

The gene calls are TRBV19 and TRBJ2-7; D perhaps matches TRBD2 (6 bases). V lost 4 bases and J 4 bases, leaving 8 bases between the germline ends. In germline, CDR1 is LNHDA, CDR2 SQIVND (reference sequence). The CDR3 runs to 12 residues. The CDR3 here is CASSNGGYEQYF. The DNA of the CDR3 is TGTGCCAGTAGTAACGGGGGATACGAGCAGTACTTC. The full variable domain, rest sourced from reference TRBV19 and TRBJ2-7, is DGGITQSPKYLFRKEGQNVTLSCEQNLNHDAMYWYRQDPGQGLRLIYYSQIVNDFQKGDIAEGYSVSREKKESFPLTVTSAQKNPTAFYLCASSNGGYEQYFGPGTRLTVT.

Here the CDR3 reads CASSLVGGGELFF. The CDR3 DNA reads as TGTGCCAGCAGCTTAGTTGGAGGAGGGGAGCTGTTTTTT. The genes are TRBV7-2 and TRBJ2-2, with TRBD2 as a possible D gene (5 bases). V was clipped by 1 base and J by 8 bases, with 8 bases between them. The V gene's germline CDR1 is SGHTA and CDR2 FQGNSA. The CDR3 covers 13 residues.

This chain uses TRBV7-3 with TRBJ1-6; D gene ambiguous. Germline values: CDR1 SGHTA, CDR2 FQGTGA. The V and J ends lost 4 bases and 7 bases respectively, with 8 bases between them. The CDR3 covers 13 residues. CDR3 region: CASSYGPNSPLHF. CDR3 DNA: TGTGCCAGCAGCTATGGACCGAATTCACCCCTCCACTTT.

The rearrangement links TRBV10-3 to TRBJ1-6; no firm D call. CDR3 size: 13 residues. Deletions cut 2 bases from V and 7 bases from J, with 6 bases between. Per the germline V gene, CDR1 is ENHRY and CDR2 is SYGVKD. This CDR3 is CAISEGSNSPLHF. For the CDR3, the DNA is TGTGCCATCAGTGAGGGCAGCAATTCACCCCTCCACTTT.

The rearrangement uses TRBV5-1 and TRBJ2-5, with TRBD1 matching 7 bases. Unmatched junction bases numbered 19, after V lost 3 bases and J lost 5 bases. Germline V gene lookup returns CDR1 SGHRS and CDR2 YFSETQ. The CDR3 runs to 18 residues. The CDR3 is CASSSRPGQNTWGETQYF. DNA for the CDR3: TGCGCCAGCAGCTCAAGACCGGGACAGAATACCTGGGGGGAGACCCAGTACTTC.

The rearrangement links TRBV24-1 to TRBJ2-1; TRBD1 matches 7 bases. J gave up 4 bases and V 5 bases, and 4 bases lay outside the gene matches. This CDR3 region has 14 residues. The germline CDR1 and CDR2 sequences are KGHDR and SFDVKD. The CDR3 reads CATSGDRDYNEQFF. The DNA of the CDR3 is TGTGCCACCAGTGGGGACAGAGATTACAATGAGCAGTTCTTC.

The chain combines TRBV29-1 with TRBJ1-1; 7 nucleotides line up with TRBD1. The germline CDR1 and CDR2 sequences are SQVTM and ANQGSEA. With 3 bases clipped from V and 1 base from J, the junction kept 5 bases outside the gene matches. The CDR3 totals 14 residues. CDR3: CSVEGQNPNTEAFF. CDR3 DNA: TGCAGCGTTGAGGGACAGAATCCGAACACTGAAGCTTTCTTT. The variable domain in full, completed from reference TRBV29-1 and TRBJ1-1, reads SAVISQKPSRDICQRGTSLTIQCQVDSQVTMMFWYRQQPGQSLTLIATANQGSEATYESGFVIDKFPISRPNLTFSTLTVSNMSPEDSSIYLCSVEGQNPNTEAFFGQGTRLTVV.

V is TRBV11-1 and J is TRBJ2-7; D unresolved. The CDR3 runs 17 residues. Germline V lookup: CDR1 SGHAT, CDR2 FQDESV (reference sequence). Trimming took off 5 bases at V and 0 bases at J, with 20 bases between the two ends. CDR3 sequence (DNA): TGTGCCAGCAGCGTAACCGTCCGAGACGGCAGCTCCTACGAGCAGTACTTC. Its protein product is CASSVTVRDGSSYEQYF.

About this clonotype: Being one base from a much bigger clone, this may be a read error. The chain is built from TRBV7-9 and TRBJ2-7, with 7 bases identical to TRBD2. This CDR3 is built from 13 residues. Germline CDR1 reads SEHNR; CDR2 reads FQNEAQ (reference sequence). The CDR3 DNA follows: TGTACCAGCAGTAGGCGGGAGCGGTACGAGCAGTACTTC. Protein sequence: CTSSRRERYEQYF.

This clonotype counts as medium-sized. J is TRBJ2-1 and V is TRBV19; D perhaps matches TRBD2 (5 bases). Germline V gene lookup returns CDR1 LNHDA and CDR2 SQIVND (reference sequence). CDR3 length equals 14 residues. Trimming removed 5 bases at V and 8 bases at J, with 16 bases between. The CDR3 is CASSPAGEIYEQFF. DNA for the CDR3: TGTGCCAGTAGTCCCGCCGGGGAGATATATGAGCAGTTCTTC.

Notes on this clonotype: An end of the junction differs from the germline gene, which may be a read error. The rearrangement uses TRBV5-1 and TRBJ2-7; tentative D call: TRBD2 (7 bases). The germline CDR1 and CDR2 sequences are SGHRS and YFSETQ. The CDR3 runs 15 residues. The CDR3 nucleotides are TGCGCCAGCAGCGTTACGGGGGGCGATAGTTACGAGCAGTATTTC. Translating gives CASSVTGGDSYEQYF.

The chain employs TRBV10-3 and TRBJ2-3; D is undetermined. Germline CDR1 is ENHRY and CDR2 is SYGVKD. V was cut by 9 bases and J by 8 bases, with 12 bases left in between. This CDR3 comprises 11 residues. The CDR3, as DNA: TGTGCCATAGGGCCCAGTGGTACGCAGTATTTT. Translation gives CAIGPSGTQYF.

This clonotype was seen repeatedly, ten times or more. The chain uses TRBV3-1 and TRBJ1-2, with D uncertain. Germline loops: CDR1 LGHDT, CDR2 YNNKEL (reference sequence). Trimming left V 0 bases short and J 4 bases short, with 9 bases between. The CDR3 is made up of 14 amino acids. CDR3 sequence (DNA): TGTGCCAGCAGCCAAGATAGAGAGCTCTATGGCTACACCTTC. Translated, it gives CASSQDRELYGYTF.

The chain uses TRBV10-1 and TRBJ2-4; TRBD1 aligns across 10 bases. The CDR3 is 13 amino acids. Unmatched junction bases numbered 3, after V lost 3 bases and J lost 10 bases. From germline, CDR1 is WNHNN and CDR2 SYGVQD (reference sequence). The CDR3 DNA is TGCGCCAGCAGTGAACGGGACAGGGGAATTCAGTACTTC. As protein: CASSERDRGIQYF.

This clonotype is classed as medium-sized. J is TRBJ2-1 and V is TRBV15; D is ambiguous. Germline lookup yields CDR1 LNHNV and CDR2 YYDKDF (reference sequence). Trimming cost V 1 base and J 6 bases, with 16 bases left between them. This CDR3 spans 16 amino acids. In nucleotides, the CDR3 is TGTGCCACCAGCAGAGGTGACCCAAGCTACCCCAATGAGCAGTTCTTC. It codes for CATSRGDPSYPNEQFF.